Described below is a single TCR beta chain sequence and its context. The data stem from a study of beta chain features in type 1 diabetes. CDR1 is GTSNPN, CDR2 SVGIG, per germline (reference sequence). This CDR3 is built from 15 residues. Between the trimmed V and J ends, which lost 3 bases and 6 bases, there was a span of 15 bases. Of the isolated RNA, all was reverse transcribed, and so the sequenced material was expressed TCRB transcripts. Assay: immunoSEQ multiplex PCR; the TCRdb copy retains only in-frame clones and omits some. Of 200,000 to 300,000 clones in the sample, 25% to 30% were seen once.

Sample: central memory CD4+ T cells from blood. This receptor was identified in a man aged 30-40 years in good health. The J gene is TRBJ1-6, the V gene TRBV30, with D perhaps TRBD1 (5 bases). CDR3 coding DNA: TGTGCCTGGAGAGCTACAGGCCACCCTAATTCACCCCTCCACTTT. The encoded protein is CAWRATGHPNSPLHF.